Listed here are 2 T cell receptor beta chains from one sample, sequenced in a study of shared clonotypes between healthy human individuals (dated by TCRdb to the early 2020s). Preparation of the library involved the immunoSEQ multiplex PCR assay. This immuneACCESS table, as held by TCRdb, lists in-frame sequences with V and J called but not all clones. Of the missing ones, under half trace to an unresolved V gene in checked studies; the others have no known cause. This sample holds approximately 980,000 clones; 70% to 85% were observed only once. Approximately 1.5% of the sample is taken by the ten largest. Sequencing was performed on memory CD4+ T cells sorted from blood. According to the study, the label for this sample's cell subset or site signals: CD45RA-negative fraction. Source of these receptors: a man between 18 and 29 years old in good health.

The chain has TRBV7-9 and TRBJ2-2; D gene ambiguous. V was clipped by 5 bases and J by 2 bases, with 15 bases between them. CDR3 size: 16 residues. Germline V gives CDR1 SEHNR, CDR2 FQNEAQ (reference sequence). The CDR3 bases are TGTGCCAGCAGCCCACCTCGGGCGGAAAACACCGGGGAGCTGTTTTTT. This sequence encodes CASSPPRAENTGELFF.

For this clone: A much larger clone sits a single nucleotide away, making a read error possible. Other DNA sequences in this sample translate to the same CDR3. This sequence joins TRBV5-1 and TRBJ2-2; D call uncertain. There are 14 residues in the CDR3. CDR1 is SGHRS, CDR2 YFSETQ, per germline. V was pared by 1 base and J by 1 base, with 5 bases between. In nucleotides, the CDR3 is TGCGCCAGCAGCTTGACGGGGAACACCGGGGAGCTGTTTTTT. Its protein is CASSLTGNTGELFF.